Below, 5 T cell receptor beta chains from the same sample are listed, as sequenced in a study of OX40 agonist ivuxolimab in advanced cancers. This table comes from immunoSEQ multiplex PCR, and its TCRdb copy is limited to in-frame clones, with some not included. The table shows approximately 88,000 clones, with around nine tenths occurring only once. This sample comprised CD4+ or CD8+ T cells sorted from blood, obtained in a trial of the OX40 agonist ivuxolimab. These receptors came from an adult with an advanced solid tumor such as melanoma, head and neck, liver or kidney cancer.

Points on this clone: The same CDR3 arises from other DNA sequences in this sample as well. The genes are TRBV5-1 and TRBJ1-2; tentatively, D is TRBD1 (6 bases). Germline-derived CDR1 and CDR2 are SGHRS and YFSETQ. The CDR3 consists of 14 residues. Trimming stripped 4 bases from V and 3 bases from J, with 13 bases between. As DNA, the CDR3 is TGCGCCAGCAGCGGAGGCAGGGGCGACTATGGCTACACCTTC. It encodes CASSGGRGDYGYTF.

A remark on this clone: In the same sample, other DNA sequences code for this CDR3. The chain has TRBV6-5 and TRBJ1-1; D gene unclear. V lost 5 bases to trimming and J lost 4 bases, with 14 bases between them. This CDR3 is 14 amino acids long. The germline gives CDR1 MNHEY, CDR2 SVGAGI. CDR3 protein: CASSREPKGTEAFF. Written as DNA, the CDR3 is TGTGCCAGCAGTCGCGAACCAAAAGGCACTGAAGCTTTCTTT.

The rearrangement joins TRBV5-1 to TRBJ2-7; D is undetermined. Germline CDR1 and CDR2: SGHRS and YFSETQ. This CDR3 spans 13 amino acids. The V end was cut by 0 bases, the J end by 4 bases, with 8 bases between. CDR3 sequence reads: CASSLVTDYEQYF. CDR3 nucleotides: TGCGCCAGCAGCTTGGTGACGGATTACGAGCAGTACTTC.

J is TRBJ2-3 and V is TRBV5-6, with unresolved D. V lost 0 bases, J lost 6 bases, and 14 bases lay in between. CDR1 and CDR2 (germline): SGHDT, YYEEEE. The CDR3 is made up of 15 amino acids. CDR3: CASSLVALLGDTQYF. CDR3 nucleotides: TGTGCCAGCAGCTTGGTGGCCCTCCTGGGGGATACGCAGTATTTT.

This rearrangement joins TRBV15 to TRBJ1-5; D possibly corresponds to TRBD1 (5 bases). Germline lookup yields CDR1 LNHNV and CDR2 YYDKDF (reference sequence). This CDR3 has 16 residues. V was pared by 8 bases and J by 5 bases, with 22 bases between. The CDR3 loop is CATSNGGGRLDQPQHF. The CDR3, as DNA: TGTGCCACCTCTAATGGGGGTGGGAGGTTGGATCAGCCCCAGCATTTT.